This entry describes one T cell receptor (beta chain). There is no known antigen for this receptor. The record has no base qualities; no much larger clone is one base away. The sample originates from a study of cytomegalovirus exposure and HLA in healthy donors (dated by TCRdb to 2015 to 2018). Regarding the study in general: The approximately 710 repertoires of the first cohort and the 120 validation repertoires were produced on the same platform, according to a later analysis. The study was designed to test whether signatures of past pathogen exposure could be identified by cataloging public T cell receptors. In addition to the first cohort of approximately 650 subjects, a separate validation cohort of 130 or so different subjects was used. The study combined high-throughput TCR immunosequencing, statistical association of individual TCRs with disease status, and machine learning to predict cytomegalovirus infection status.

Library generation was performed with the immunoSEQ multiplex PCR assay. In the paper's pipeline: A statistical classification framework was developed to diagnose cytomegalovirus status using the catalog of TCR beta chain sequences. TCRdb provides this immuneACCESS table in a form limited to in-frame rearrangements. Some clones are lacking; in checked studies, under half of them reflect an unresolved V gene, and why the rest are absent is not known. Clone size and V and J calls were adopted from that table, with D and trimming inferred from the DNA. Recorded for this sample are some 100,000 clones; about nine tenths of them occurred a single time. The top ten constitute about 2% of the sample. Separate from the roughly 650-subject first cohort, the validation cohort of about 130 subjects was the group to which the donors belonged. The germline V gene (reference sequence) gives CDR1 as MNHEY and CDR2 as SMNVEV. The CDR3 starts with the cysteine, ends with the phenylalanine, and has 13 residues. Only CDR3 DNA is held: 39 bases, read in frame from base 1. V is pared back by 2 bases and J by 5 bases, with 7 bases lying between the germline termini.

Beyond this particular receptor, the publication reports: A later analysis had no HLA typing for the validation cohort, so co-occurrence there was scored across all 130 or so repertoires. The study gave a list of under 200 TCR beta chains associated with cytomegalovirus. A few of the identified cytomegalovirus-associated TCR beta chains were confirmed in vitro to be specific for cytomegalovirus antigens. In a later analysis, TCRs clustered in the first cohort were found to also tend to co-occur in the 120 or so validation repertoires, with approximately 95% of cluster scores above 0. The authors suggested that the approach could potentially be generalized to other disease states and immunological phenotypes. Across donors, most TCR sequences were observed very rarely, whereas some public TCRs were present in many individuals. The classifier was reported to diagnose cytomegalovirus status with high specificity and sensitivity in both the original cohort and the validation cohort.

The TCR originated in a woman aged 18-29 years in good health and CMV-seronegative. The V gene is TRBV27 and the J gene is TRBJ1-5; no confident D gene assignment can be made. Specimen: PBMCs. The CDR3 in this case is CASSLLRDQPQHF. In nucleotide form, the sequence is TGTGCCAGCAGTTTACTAAGAGATCAGCCCCAGCATTTT.